These 15 T cell receptor beta chains were all obtained from the same sample, sequenced in a study of control samples from healthy donors and cancer patients. Only in-frame clones appear in the TCRdb table, and some are missing; sequencing was by immunoSEQ multiplex PCR. The table has 90,000 to 150,000 clones, 87% seen once. The sample was blood. The source of these receptors is a man aged 30 to 39 in good health.

This clone was counted only a few times. The CDR3 loop reads CASSPDRGKNQPQHF. DNA of the CDR3: TGTGCCAGCAGTCCTGACAGGGGGAAAAATCAGCCCCAGCATTTT. This sequence joins TRBV28 and TRBJ1-5; 9 bases match TRBD1. The V and J ends lost 5 bases and 4 bases, in that order; junction bases with no gene match: 6. The CDR3 sequence is 15 residues long. Per germline, CDR1 MDHEN and CDR2 SYDVKM.

The V gene is TRBV19, the J gene TRBJ1-4; tentative D call: TRBD1 (6 bases). This CDR3 is built from 14 residues. The germline V and J ends were trimmed by 4 bases and 5 bases, with 11 bases remaining between them. Germline assignment: CDR1 LNHDA and CDR2 SQIVND (reference sequence). The CDR3 sequence is CASSNRGRNEKLFF. CDR3 nucleotides: TGTGCCAGTAGTAATCGGGGGCGGAATGAAAAACTGTTTTTT.

The genes are TRBV7-2 and TRBJ2-1; 8 positions match TRBD2. CDR1 is SGHTA, CDR2 FQGNSA, per germline. This CDR3 has 15 residues. V trimming: 2 bases; J trimming: 7 bases; junction bases outside the gene matches: 7. This CDR3 reads CASSLWDGGGNEQFF. In nucleotides, the CDR3 is TGTGCCAGCAGCTTATGGGACGGGGGGGGAAATGAGCAGTTCTTC.

The chain couples TRBV6-2 or TRBV6-3 to TRBJ1-1, with D maybe TRBD1 (5 bases). V was pared by 5 bases and J by 3 bases, with 16 bases between. Germline V gene lookup returns CDR1 MNHEY and CDR2 SVGEGT. The CDR3 contains 15 residues. DNA of the CDR3: TGTGCCAGCAGTGATCTACGGGGGGGGGACACTGAAGCTTTCTTT. This gives the protein CASSDLRGGDTEAFF.

The chain couples TRBV4-1 to TRBJ1-2; D remains unclear. Trimming took off 1 base at V and 2 bases at J, with 11 bases between the two ends. CDR3 length: 15 residues. Germline CDR1 MGHRA, CDR2 YSYEKL. DNA of the CDR3: TGCGCCAGCAGCCAAGTGGCGGGAGAGAACTATGGCTACACCTTC. Translating gives CASSQVAGENYGYTF.

The chain employs TRBV2 and TRBJ2-2, with 14 bases identical to TRBD2. The germline V gene has CDR1 SNHLY and CDR2 FYNNEI. The CDR3 runs to 17 residues. The junction had 8 bases not matched to a gene; V was cut back by 6 bases and J by 5 bases. In DNA, the CDR3 is TGTGCCAGCAGAGGGACTAGCGGGGGACCTAGAACCGGGGAGCTGTTTTTT. Translating it yields CASRGTSGGPRTGELFF.

The V gene is TRBV6-1, the J gene TRBJ1-1; D gene uncertain. V lost 0 bases, J lost 4 bases, and 6 bases lay in between. Germline V gene sequence: CDR1 MNHNS, CDR2 SASEGT. CDR3 length: 13 residues. The CDR3 sequence: CASSEARGTEAFF. CDR3 nucleotide sequence: TGTGCCAGCAGTGAAGCGCGGGGCACTGAAGCTTTCTTT.

The V call is TRBV9, the J call TRBJ1-5; TRBD1 agrees at 9 bases. The germline CDR1 and CDR2 sequences are SGDLS and YYNGEE. V lost 2 bases to trimming and J lost 10 bases; unmatched junction nucleotides: 7. This CDR3 is built from 14 residues. CDR3 in DNA: TGTGCCAGCAGCGTGGAGGGACAGGGTGGTCCCCAGCATTTT. Translating it yields CASSVEGQGGPQHF.

This sequence joins TRBV2 and TRBJ2-5, with unresolved D. Trimming cost V 4 bases and J 1 base, with 7 bases left between them. CDR3 length: 13 residues. CDR1 SNHLY and CDR2 FYNNEI come from the germline V gene. In nucleotides, the CDR3 is TGTGCCAGCAGTGTCGATATCCAAGAGACCCAGTACTTC. Residues: CASSVDIQETQYF.

The rearrangement links TRBV12-5 to TRBJ1-6; TRBD1 is a possible D gene (6 bases). Trimming left V 7 bases short and J 6 bases short, with 22 bases between. Germline V gene sequence: CDR1 LGHNT, CDR2 FRNRAP. The length of the CDR3 is 17 residues. DNA of the CDR3: TGTGCTAGTGCCCTATTATCGGTACAGGGTACTAATTCACCCCTCCACTTT. Translated, it gives CASALLSVQGTNSPLHF.

The chain recombines TRBV10-3 with TRBJ1-5; no clear D. Germline V gene data show CDR1 as ENHRY and CDR2 as SYGVKD. V was shortened by 2 bases and J by 6 bases, with 8 bases between the two germline ends. The CDR3 length is 13 residues. The CDR3 spells CAISENLSQPQHF. CDR3 nucleotide sequence: TGTGCCATCAGTGAGAATCTAAGTCAGCCCCAGCATTTT.

The rearrangement joins TRBV16 to TRBJ1-2; 7 bases are a match to TRBD1. Germline V lookup: CDR1 KGHSY, CDR2 FQNENV. This CDR3 has 14 amino acids. Trimming removed 4 bases from V and 4 bases from J; junction bases left unmatched: 6. The CDR3 sequence: CASSPVTGPYGYTF. The CDR3 DNA follows: TGTGCCAGCAGCCCAGTGACAGGGCCCTATGGCTACACCTTC.

V is TRBV6-5 and J is TRBJ1-6; D is unresolved. Trimming cost V 2 bases and J 6 bases, with 11 bases left between them. CDR3 length: 15 amino acids. Germline V gene sequence: CDR1 MNHEY, CDR2 SVGAGI. CDR3 DNA: TGTGCCAGCAGTTACGATGGGCCCTCTAATTCACCCCTCCACTTT. This sequence encodes CASSYDGPSNSPLHF.

This clone was seen a single time. The CDR3: CASSYVGGTEAFF. CDR3 DNA: TGTGCCAGCAGTTACGTAGGAGGAACTGAAGCTTTCTTT. The chain employs TRBV6-2 or TRBV6-3 and TRBJ1-1; no clear D. The CDR3 runs to 13 residues. Trimming pared 2 bases from V and 5 bases from J, leaving 9 bases between. The germline V gene encodes CDR1 MNHEY and CDR2 SVGEGT.

The V call is TRBV6-5, the J call TRBJ1-2; TRBD1 aligns across 10 bases. Germline CDR1 reads MNHEY; CDR2 reads SVGAGI. CDR3 length: 15 residues. V was clipped by 4 bases and J by 6 bases; unmatched bases: 8. In DNA form, the CDR3 reads TGTGCCAGCAGTTTTCGGACAGGGGGGAAAAATGGCTACACCTTC. It is translated as CASSFRTGGKNGYTF.